This passage covers 13 T cell receptor beta chains from one sample sequenced in a study of OX40 agonist ivuxolimab in advanced cancers. This table comes from immunoSEQ multiplex PCR, and its TCRdb copy is limited to in-frame clones, with some not included. The top ten hold around a third of the sample, which has over 45,000 clones, 80% to 90% seen once. This specimen was CD4+ or CD8+ T cells sorted from blood, taken in a trial of the OX40 agonist ivuxolimab. The receptors stem from an adult with an advanced solid tumor such as melanoma, head and neck, liver or kidney cancer.

The genes are TRBV5-5 and TRBJ2-3, with a tentative D call TRBD2 (6 bases). This CDR3 is built from 15 residues. The V gene lost 2 bases and the J gene lost 4 bases, with 14 bases spanning the gap. Germline CDR1 is SGHKS and CDR2 is YYEKEE (reference sequence). CDR3 in DNA: TGTGCCAGCAGCTTATCCGGGAGTAGCCCAGATACGCAGTATTTT. Its protein product is CASSLSGSSPDTQYF.

This chain connects TRBV28 to TRBJ2-5, with D perhaps TRBD2 (6 bases). The CDR3 runs to 14 residues. V lost 6 bases to trimming and J lost 2 bases, with 13 bases between them. CDR1 is MDHEN, CDR2 SYDVKM, per germline. The CDR3: CASSSSGLQETQYF. CDR3 bases: TGTGCCAGCAGCTCCTCGGGACTGCAAGAGACCCAGTACTTC.

The chain joins TRBV30 to TRBJ1-2, with a tentative D call TRBD1 (6 bases). V was trimmed by 2 bases and J by 6 bases, leaving 16 bases between them. Looked up from germline, CDR1 is GTSNPN and CDR2 is SVGIG (reference sequence). The CDR3 loop spans 14 amino acids. The CDR3 nucleotides are TGTGCCTGGAGTTTTGACAGGTGGATCGATGGCTACACCTTC. Protein: CAWSFDRWIDGYTF.

V is TRBV28 and J is TRBJ2-4, with unresolved D. The V end was cut by 7 bases, the J end by 0 bases, with 13 bases between. CDR1 and CDR2 (germline): MDHEN, SYDVKM. This CDR3 spans 15 amino acids. CDR3 nucleotides: TGTGCCAGCACCACAGAGGAGATAGCCAAAAACATTCAGTACTTC. Residues: CASTTEEIAKNIQYF.

Comments on this clone: The same CDR3 arises from other DNA sequences in this sample as well. The chain uses TRBV19 and TRBJ1-5; D ambiguous. V was cut by 1 base and J by 2 bases, with 3 bases left in between. The CDR3 is 13 residues long. The V gene's germline CDR1 is LNHDA and CDR2 SQIVND (reference sequence). The CDR3 spells CASSIGGNQPQHF. DNA of the CDR3: TGTGCCAGTAGTATAGGTGGCAATCAGCCCCAGCATTTT.

This clone appeared a single time. The chain carries TRBV29-1 and TRBJ2-3, with D perhaps matching TRBD2 (5 bases). Trimming stripped 2 bases from V and 2 bases from J, with 14 bases between. The CDR3 loop spans 15 amino acids. Germline assignment: CDR1 SQVTM and CDR2 ANQGSEA. CDR3 coding DNA: TGCAGCGTTGAAAGTCTAGCCATGATCACAGATACGCAGTATTTT. It specifies CSVESLAMITDTQYF.

The chain combines TRBV11-2 with TRBJ2-1; 10 bases map to TRBD1. With V trimmed by 5 bases and J by 9 bases, 16 bases remained unmatched. This CDR3 contains 17 residues. The germline CDR1 and CDR2 sequences are SGHAT and FQNNGV. DNA of the CDR3: TGTGCCAGCAGCCCAAATAAGGGGACAGGGGAAACGGGTGAGCAGTTCTTC. Translated: CASSPNKGTGETGEQFF.

V usage is TRBV28 and J usage is TRBJ2-5; D not certain. Germline CDR1 is MDHEN and CDR2 is SYDVKM. Trimming took 5 bases from V and 3 from J, leaving 10 bases between them. This CDR3 has 13 amino acids. The CDR3 DNA follows: TGTGCCAGCAGTAGAGACTTAGAAGAGACCCAGTACTTC. Translation gives CASSRDLEETQYF.

The chain is built from TRBV9 and TRBJ2-3; possible D gene TRBD2, 6 bases. Germline lookup yields CDR1 SGDLS and CDR2 YYNGEE. CDR3 length: 15 amino acids. V was clipped by 0 bases and J by 5 bases, with 13 bases between them. The CDR3 nucleotides are TGTGCCAGCAGCGTAGACGGGAGCCCGCGAGATACGCAGTATTTT. Translated, it gives CASSVDGSPRDTQYF.

This clone was seen only once. This chain connects TRBV27 to TRBJ2-7; the D is unclear. CDR1 and CDR2 (germline): MNHEY, SMNVEV (reference sequence). Trimming stripped 1 base from V and 5 bases from J, with 12 bases between. The CDR3 sequence is 14 residues long. The chain's CDR3 is CASSLLESKNEQYF. The CDR3 DNA reads TGTGCCAGCAGTTTATTGGAATCTAAGAACGAGCAGTACTTC.

This chain connects TRBV9 to TRBJ2-7; TRBD1 matches at 7 bases. Looked up from germline, CDR1 is SGDLS and CDR2 is YYNGEE. The CDR3 extends over 16 amino acids. V was clipped by 3 bases and J by 3 bases; unmatched bases: 12. The CDR3 sequence: CASSATMTGWFYEQYF. In DNA form, the CDR3 reads TGTGCCAGCAGCGCTACGATGACAGGGTGGTTCTACGAGCAGTACTTC.

Note on this clone: Additional DNA sequences in this sample encode the identical CDR3. This sequence joins TRBV5-6 and TRBJ2-7; unclear D gene. The germline gives CDR1 SGHDT, CDR2 YYEEEE. The CDR3 spans 14 residues. Trimming pared 0 bases from V and 0 bases from J, leaving 7 bases between. CDR3 DNA sequence: TGTGCCAGCAGCTTGGGGAGTGGCTCCTACGAGCAGTACTTC. It codes for CASSLGSGSYEQYF.

This chain links TRBV25-1 with TRBJ1-4; D is uncertain. Germline CDR1 reads MGHDK; CDR2 reads SYGVNS. Trimming pared 5 bases from V and 4 bases from J, leaving 11 bases between. This CDR3 is built from 14 residues. CDR3 sequence reads: CASSQSLFNEKLFF. The CDR3, as DNA: TGTGCCAGCAGTCAATCCCTTTTTAATGAAAAACTGTTTTTT.